A single sample is the source of the 7 T cell receptor beta chains below, sequenced in a study of shared clonotypes between healthy human individuals (TCRdb year 2020). Libraries were prepared through the immunoSEQ multiplex PCR assay. The table comes from immuneACCESS by way of TCRdb, which keeps in-frame sequences with V and J called. Part of the clones is missing from these tables; in studies checked, under half for an unresolved V gene and the rest for unknown reasons. In all, the sample holds some 660,000 clones, and around three quarters of those were seen once. The leading ten clones occupy 1.5% to 2% of the sample. The sequencing input was memory CD4+ T cells sorted from blood. The sample's cell subset or site label is to be understood as: CD45RA-negative fraction. The receptors shown here come from a woman between 25 and 40 years old in good health.

V usage is TRBV29-1 and J usage is TRBJ1-3, with TRBD1 matching 7 bases. Germline CDR1 SQVTM, CDR2 ANQGSEA. Trimming cost V 7 bases and J 1 base; bases outside gene matches: 1. This CDR3 spans 12 amino acids. CDR3 in amino acids: CSGGQSGNTIYF. The CDR3 DNA reads as TGCAGCGGGGGACAGTCTGGAAACACCATATATTTT. Based on the CDR3 plus reference TRBV29-1 and TRBJ1-3, the full variable domain is SAVISQKPSRDICQRGTSLTIQCQVDSQVTMMFWYRQQPGQSLTLIATANQGSEATYESGFVIDKFPISRPNLTFSTLTVSNMSPEDSSIYLCSGGQSGNTIYFGEGSWLTVV.

This chain joins TRBV10-3 and TRBJ2-7; 8 bases align to TRBD2. Germline V gene lookup returns CDR1 ENHRY and CDR2 SYGVKD. Trimming removed 2 bases from V and 3 bases from J; junction bases left unmatched: 6. The length of the CDR3 is 15 residues. In DNA, the CDR3 is TGTGCCATCAGTGAGGGCGGGGGGCTTCTCTACGAGCAGTACTTC. This codes for CAISEGGGLLYEQYF.

The rearrangement uses TRBV28 and TRBJ2-7; tentatively, D is TRBD2 (6 bases). Trimming left V 3 bases short and J 0 bases short, with 9 bases between. This CDR3 is built from 14 residues. In germline, CDR1 is MDHEN, CDR2 SYDVKM. Here the CDR3 reads CASSFSGLSYEQYF. DNA for the CDR3: TGTGCCAGCAGTTTCTCGGGACTCTCCTACGAGCAGTACTTC.

The rearrangement uses TRBV5-1 and TRBJ2-7, with 7 bases aligning to TRBD1. Germline V gives CDR1 SGHRS, CDR2 YFSETQ. This CDR3 contains 14 residues. V shed 5 bases, J shed 3 bases, and the junction held 8 bases outside the gene matches. The CDR3 nucleotides read TGCGCCAGCAGGCCCGGGACAGAGGTCTACGAGCAGTACTTC. It codes for CASRPGTEVYEQYF.

The chain combines TRBV7-9 with TRBJ2-1, with 8 bases identical to TRBD2. This CDR3 spans 14 amino acids. CDR1 is SEHNR, CDR2 FQNEAQ, per germline (reference sequence). V was pared by 6 bases and J by 2 bases, with 3 bases of the junction left unmatched. CDR3 sequence reads: CASRVSGTYNEQFF. Written as DNA, the CDR3 is TGTGCCAGCAGGGTTAGCGGGACCTACAATGAGCAGTTCTTC.

The rearrangement links TRBV27 to TRBJ2-7; D call uncertain. Germline V gene data show CDR1 as MNHEY and CDR2 as SMNVEV (reference sequence). There are 14 residues in the CDR3. V was pared by 4 bases and J by 0 bases, with 10 bases between. The CDR3 loop is CASSSASSSYEQYF. The DNA for the CDR3 is TGTGCCAGCAGTTCGGCCAGTAGCTCCTACGAGCAGTACTTC.

The J gene is TRBJ2-7, the V gene TRBV6-1, with TRBD1 as a possible D gene (6 bases). Trimming removed 6 bases at V and 2 bases at J, with 17 bases between. The germline V gene has CDR1 MNHNS and CDR2 SASEGT. CDR3 length: 15 amino acids. CDR3 DNA sequence: TGTGCCAGCAGCGATGGCAGGCAGGGGACCTACGAGCAGTACTTC. Translating gives CASSDGRQGTYEQYF.